The clone carrying this TCR beta chain appeared a few times. Its antigen is not known. The J segment lost 7 bases and the V segment lost 6 bases, leaving 4 bases of the junction unmatched. CDR3 size: 11 residues. CDR1 and CDR2 (germline): DFQATT, SNEGSKA (reference sequence). Genomic DNA for TCR beta libraries, roughly 2 micrograms, came from cryopreserved PBMCs. TCRdb's table, derived via immunoSEQ multiplex PCR, lists solely in-frame clones and lacks some. The data hold approximately 300,000 clones, with roughly 80% observed a single time. This sample is drawn from a study of cytotoxic CD8 clonotypes in ibrutinib-treated CLL. Study results and limitations: For progressing versus sustained-remission patients, sampling times were not the same. An increase in clonality occurred at ibrutinib response, followed by a return toward baseline at progression. Under therapy, public clonotypes either contracted or stayed stable, and they were uncommon.

The TCR was taken from a human donor with chronic lymphocytic leukemia. The sequencing used PBMCs, collected before ibrutinib treatment. The gene calls are TRBV20-1 and TRBJ1-2; 8 nucleotides line up with TRBD1. CDR3 loop: CSAFDRGGYTF. CDR3 DNA: TGCAGTGCGTTCGACAGGGGTGGCTACACCTTC.